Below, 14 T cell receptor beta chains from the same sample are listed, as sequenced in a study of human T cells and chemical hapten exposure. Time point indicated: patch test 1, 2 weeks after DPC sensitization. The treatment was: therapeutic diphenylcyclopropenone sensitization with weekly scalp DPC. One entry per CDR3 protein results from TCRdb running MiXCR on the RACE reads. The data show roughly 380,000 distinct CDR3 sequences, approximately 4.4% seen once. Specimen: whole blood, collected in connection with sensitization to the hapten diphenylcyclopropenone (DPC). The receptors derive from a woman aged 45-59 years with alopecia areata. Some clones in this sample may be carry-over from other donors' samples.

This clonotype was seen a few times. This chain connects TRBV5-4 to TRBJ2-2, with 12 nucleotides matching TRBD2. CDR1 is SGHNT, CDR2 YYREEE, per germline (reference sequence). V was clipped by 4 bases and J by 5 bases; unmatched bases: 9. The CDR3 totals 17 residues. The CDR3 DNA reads TGTGCCAGCAGCCCCCGACTTCTAGCGGGGGGGACCGGGGAGCTGTTTTTT. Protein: CASSPRLLAGGTGELFF.

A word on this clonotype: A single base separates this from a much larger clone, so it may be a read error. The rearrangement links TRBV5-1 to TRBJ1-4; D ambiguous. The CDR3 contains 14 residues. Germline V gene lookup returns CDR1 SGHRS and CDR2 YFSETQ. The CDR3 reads CASSWTVGDEKLLF. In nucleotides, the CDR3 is TGCGCCAGCAGCTGGACGGTGGGAGATGAAAAACTGCTTTTT. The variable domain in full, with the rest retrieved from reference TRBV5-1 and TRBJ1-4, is KAGVTQTPRYLIKTRGQQVTLSCSPISGHRSVSWYQQTPGQGLQFLFEYFSETQRNKGNFPGRFSGRQFSNSRSEMNVSTLELGDSALYLCASSWTVGDEKLLFGSGTQLSVL.

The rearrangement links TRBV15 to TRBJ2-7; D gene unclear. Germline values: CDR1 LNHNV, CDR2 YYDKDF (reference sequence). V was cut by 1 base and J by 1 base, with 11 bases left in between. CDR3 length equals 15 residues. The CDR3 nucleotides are TGTGCCACCAGCAGAGGATCGTCCACGTCCTACGAGCAGTACTTC. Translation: CATSRGSSTSYEQYF.

CDR3 residues: CASSQKAGPYEQYF. The CDR3 bases are TGCGCCAGCAGCCAAAAAGCGGGGCCCTACGAGCAGTACTTC. The rearrangement uses TRBV4-1 and TRBJ2-7, with 7 bases aligning to TRBD2. This CDR3 is built from 14 residues. With V trimmed by 2 bases and J by 2 bases, 3 bases remained unmatched. CDR1 and CDR2 (germline): MGHRA, YSYEKL.

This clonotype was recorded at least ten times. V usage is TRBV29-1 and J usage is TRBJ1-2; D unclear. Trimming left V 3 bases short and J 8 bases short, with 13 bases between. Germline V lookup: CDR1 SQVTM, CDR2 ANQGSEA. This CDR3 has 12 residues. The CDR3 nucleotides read TGCAGCGTTGACGGAGGGCACCCCGGCTACACCTTC. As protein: CSVDGGHPGYTF.

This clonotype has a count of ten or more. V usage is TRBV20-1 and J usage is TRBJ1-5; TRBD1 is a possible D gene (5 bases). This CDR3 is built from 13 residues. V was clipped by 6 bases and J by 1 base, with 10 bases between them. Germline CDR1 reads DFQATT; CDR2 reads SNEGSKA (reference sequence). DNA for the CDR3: TGCAGTGCAATCGGGGACAGCAATCAGCCCCAGCATTTT. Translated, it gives CSAIGDSNQPQHF.

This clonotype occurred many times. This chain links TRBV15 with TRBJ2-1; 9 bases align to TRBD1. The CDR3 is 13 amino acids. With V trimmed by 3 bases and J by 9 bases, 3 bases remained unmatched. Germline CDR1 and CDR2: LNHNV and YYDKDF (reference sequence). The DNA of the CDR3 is TGTGCCACCAGCAGGGGGACAGGGCCTGAGCAGTTCTTC. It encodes CATSRGTGPEQFF. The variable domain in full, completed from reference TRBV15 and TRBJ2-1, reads DAMVIQNPRYQVTQFGKPVTLSCSQTLNHNVMYWYQQKSSQAPKLLFHYYDKDFNNEADTPDNFQSRRPNTSFCFLDIRSPGLGDTAMYLCATSRGTGPEQFFGPGTRLTVL.

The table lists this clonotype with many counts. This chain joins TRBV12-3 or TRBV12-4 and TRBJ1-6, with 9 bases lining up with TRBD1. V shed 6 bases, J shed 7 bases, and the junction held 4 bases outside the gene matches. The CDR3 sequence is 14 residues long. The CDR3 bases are TGTGCCAGCAGCCCGGACAGGGGAAATTCACCCCTCCACTTT. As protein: CASSPDRGNSPLHF.

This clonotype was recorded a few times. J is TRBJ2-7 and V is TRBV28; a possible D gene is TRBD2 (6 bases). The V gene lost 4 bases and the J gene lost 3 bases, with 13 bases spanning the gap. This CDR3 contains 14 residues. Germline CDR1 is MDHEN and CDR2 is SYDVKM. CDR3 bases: TGTGCCAGCAGTTCCGACGGGAGACGCTACGAGCAGTACTTC. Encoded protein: CASSSDGRRYEQYF.

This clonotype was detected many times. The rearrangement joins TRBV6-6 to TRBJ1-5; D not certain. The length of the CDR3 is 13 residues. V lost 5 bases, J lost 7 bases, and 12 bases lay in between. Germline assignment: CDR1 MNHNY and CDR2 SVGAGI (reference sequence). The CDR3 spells CASSTRFGQPQHF. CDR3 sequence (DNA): TGTGCCAGCAGTACCAGGTTTGGGCAGCCCCAGCATTTT.

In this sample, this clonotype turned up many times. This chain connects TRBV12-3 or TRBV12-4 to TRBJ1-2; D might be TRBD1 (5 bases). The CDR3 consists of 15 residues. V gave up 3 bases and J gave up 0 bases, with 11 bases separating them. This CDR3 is CASSFRDGSNYGYTF. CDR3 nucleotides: TGTGCCAGCAGTTTTAGGGACGGATCTAACTATGGCTACACCTTC.

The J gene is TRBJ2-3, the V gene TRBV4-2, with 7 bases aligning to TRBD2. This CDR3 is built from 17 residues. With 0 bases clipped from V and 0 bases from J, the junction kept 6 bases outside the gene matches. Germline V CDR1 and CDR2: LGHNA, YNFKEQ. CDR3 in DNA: TGTGCCAGCAGCCAAGATCGAAGCGGGGCTAGCACAGATACGCAGTATTTT. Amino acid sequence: CASSQDRSGASTDTQYF.

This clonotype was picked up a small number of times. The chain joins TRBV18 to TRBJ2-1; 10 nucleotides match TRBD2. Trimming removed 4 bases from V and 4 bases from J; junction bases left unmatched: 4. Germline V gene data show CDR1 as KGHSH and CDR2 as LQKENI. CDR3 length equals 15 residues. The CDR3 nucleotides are TGTGCCAGCTCACTCGCTAGCGGGAGTTACAATGAGCAGTTCTTC. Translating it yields CASSLASGSYNEQFF.

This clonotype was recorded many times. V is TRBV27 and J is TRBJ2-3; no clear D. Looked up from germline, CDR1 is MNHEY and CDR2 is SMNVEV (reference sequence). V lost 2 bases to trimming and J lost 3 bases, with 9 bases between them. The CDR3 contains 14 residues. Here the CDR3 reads CASSLRVRTDTQYF. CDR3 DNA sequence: TGTGCCAGCAGTTTACGGGTTCGGACAGATACGCAGTATTTT.